Presented here are 10 T cell receptor beta chains from one specimen sequenced in a study of response to subunit inactivated influenza vaccine. TCRdb reanalysed the RT-PCR reads using MiXCR and keeps one entry per CDR3 protein. This sample yields hundreds of thousands of distinct CDR3 sequences, of which about 18% are seen a single time; about a tenth belongs to the top ten. Sequenced material: PBMCs from blood, taken less than 6 days after vaccination. These receptors were collected from a man aged 50 to 60 who received an inactivated influenza vaccine.

This rearrangement joins TRBV5-6 to TRBJ1-5, with unresolved D. CDR3 length equals 12 residues. V dropped 3 bases and J dropped 9 bases, with 10 bases sitting between them. Germline-derived CDR1 and CDR2 are SGHDT and YYEEEE. The CDR3 nucleotides are TGTGCCAGCAGCTCCTCGGGTGGGCCCCAGCATTTT. Protein sequence: CASSSSGGPQHF.

This chain connects TRBV4-3 to TRBJ2-1, with TRBD2 matching over 9 bases. In germline, CDR1 is LGHNA, CDR2 YSLEER. Trimming removed 1 base from V and 4 bases from J; junction bases left unmatched: 5. The length of the CDR3 is 16 residues. The CDR3 here is CASSQVGLAYYNEQFF. The CDR3 DNA sequence: TGCGCCAGCAGCCAAGTGGGACTAGCATATTACAATGAGCAGTTCTTC.

This clonotype was counted only a few times. V is TRBV11-2 and J is TRBJ2-3; either TRBD1 or TRBD2 may supply D (5 bases each). Germline CDR1 and CDR2: SGHAT and FQNNGV. The CDR3 is 13 amino acids. V gave up 7 bases and J gave up 2 bases, with 10 bases separating them. CDR3 sequence reads: CASTLGATDTQYF. The DNA for the CDR3 is TGTGCCAGCACCCTCGGGGCCACAGATACGCAGTATTTT.

The chain joins TRBV24-1 to TRBJ2-6, with D possibly TRBD1 on 6 matching bases. The CDR3 runs 16 residues. V lost 1 base, J lost 4 bases, and 10 bases lay in between. Germline CDR1 is KGHDR and CDR2 is SFDVKD. The CDR3, as DNA: TGTGCCACCAGTGATTTCGGGGACACGGGGGCCAACGTCCTGACTTTC. Translating gives CATSDFGDTGANVLTF.

The V gene is TRBV7-9, the J gene TRBJ2-7; unclear D gene. In germline, CDR1 is SEHNR, CDR2 FQNEAQ (reference sequence). The CDR3 is 13 amino acids. The V gene lost 5 bases and the J gene lost 1 base, with 9 bases spanning the gap. The CDR3 protein is CASSPGWSYEQYF. The CDR3, as DNA: TGTGCCAGCAGCCCAGGCTGGTCCTACGAGCAGTACTTC.

The chain employs TRBV4-3 and TRBJ1-2; D may be TRBD1 (5 bases). V lost 1 base to trimming and J lost 7 bases, with 10 bases between them. The CDR3 sequence is 13 residues long. CDR1 is LGHNA, CDR2 YSLEER, per germline. The CDR3 loop reads CASSQVVRAGYTF. DNA of the CDR3: TGCGCCAGCAGCCAAGTAGTCAGGGCTGGCTACACCTTC.

The chain recombines TRBV12-3 or TRBV12-4 with TRBJ2-3; D is unclear. The V gene lost 3 bases and the J gene lost 5 bases, with 12 bases spanning the gap. This CDR3 spans 14 amino acids. In DNA, the CDR3 is TGTGCCAGCAGTTTTTCCCCCACGGAAGATACGCAGTATTTT. Amino acids: CASSFSPTEDTQYF.

This rearrangement joins TRBV9 to TRBJ2-3; D gene unclear. The germline V gene has CDR1 SGDLS and CDR2 YYNGEE. This CDR3 spans 13 amino acids. V was clipped by 3 bases and J by 3 bases, with 8 bases between them. The CDR3 loop reads CASSALETDTQYF. In nucleotides, the CDR3 is TGTGCCAGCAGCGCCCTTGAGACAGATACGCAGTATTTT.

The sample holds many counts of this clonotype. This sequence joins TRBV29-1 and TRBJ1-1; D possibly corresponds to TRBD1 (5 bases). This CDR3 has 13 residues. V was shortened by 4 bases and J by 1 base, with 10 bases between the two germline ends. The V gene's germline CDR1 is SQVTM and CDR2 ANQGSEA. CDR3 loop: CSVGEGWNTEAFF. CDR3 coding DNA: TGCAGCGTTGGCGAGGGGTGGAACACTGAAGCTTTCTTT.

This chain connects TRBV20-1 to TRBJ2-7; D may be TRBD1 (6 bases). Per germline, CDR1 DFQATT and CDR2 SNEGSKA (reference sequence). Trimming shortened V by 3 bases and J by 2 bases, and 14 bases separated the two germline ends. This CDR3 region has 14 residues. The DNA of the CDR3 is TGCAGTGCTAGCGTCCACAGGGCCCCCTACGAGCAGTACTTC. As protein: CSASVHRAPYEQYF.